The 23 T cell receptor beta chains listed next were all sequenced from one sample in a study of cytomegalovirus exposure and HLA in healthy donors. PCR was performed using 60 Vbeta and 13 Jbeta primers. Some clones are missing from TCRdb's copy, which holds only in-frame ones; the method was immunoSEQ multiplex PCR. The sample lists roughly 43,000 clones; roughly 80% were seen once. Input material: PBMCs. The receptors stem from a man aged 25-45 years in good health and CMV-seronegative.

The rearrangement links TRBV29-1 to TRBJ1-3; D might be TRBD1 (6 bases). Germline V gene lookup returns CDR1 SQVTM and CDR2 ANQGSEA. V lost 4 bases, J lost 2 bases, and 9 bases lay in between. The CDR3 runs 13 residues. The CDR3 protein is CSVVRQAGNTIYF. In nucleotides, the CDR3 is TGCAGCGTTGTAAGACAGGCTGGAAACACCATATATTTT.

This sequence joins TRBV27 and TRBJ2-5; no reliable D call. The germline V gene has CDR1 MNHEY and CDR2 SMNVEV (reference sequence). The CDR3 sequence is 13 residues long. With 0 bases removed from V and 5 bases from J, the gap between germline ends came to 7 bases. The CDR3 protein is CASSLSSRETQYF. Written as DNA, the CDR3 is TGTGCCAGCAGTTTATCTTCCCGTGAGACCCAGTACTTC.

V is TRBV19 and J is TRBJ2-2; D might be TRBD2 (6 bases). In germline, CDR1 is LNHDA, CDR2 SQIVND (reference sequence). The V end was cut by 7 bases, the J end by 4 bases, with 16 bases between. The CDR3 loop spans 15 amino acids. CDR3 loop: CASNPLARGTGELFF. The CDR3, as DNA: TGTGCCAGTAATCCCCTAGCGAGAGGCACCGGGGAGCTGTTTTTT.

This rearrangement joins TRBV27 to TRBJ1-2; no reliable D call. CDR1 is MNHEY and CDR2 is SMNVEV in the germline V gene (reference sequence). The CDR3 loop spans 15 amino acids. The V end was cut by 6 bases, the J end by 4 bases, with 18 bases between. CDR3 sequence (DNA): TGTGCCAGCAGCTCAAACCTAGGAGCCGGCTATGGCTACACCTTC. Translation gives CASSSNLGAGYGYTF.

The chain employs TRBV10-2 and TRBJ2-1; TRBD1 matches 8 bases. V gave up 5 bases and J gave up 9 bases; unmatched junction bases: 9. Germline CDR1 reads WSHSY; CDR2 reads SAAADI. The CDR3 consists of 14 residues. CDR3 amino acids: CASSSGQVLGEQFF. Here the CDR3 DNA reads TGCGCCAGCAGTTCGGGACAGGTCCTGGGTGAGCAGTTCTTC.

This clone was picked up a small number of times. The chain has TRBV7-9 and TRBJ1-1; no reliable D call. This CDR3 contains 13 residues. With 5 bases removed from V and 6 bases from J, the gap between germline ends came to 13 bases. In germline, CDR1 is SEHNR, CDR2 FQNEAQ (reference sequence). The CDR3 sequence: CASSLSAGSEAFF. For the CDR3, the DNA is TGTGCCAGCAGCCTAAGCGCGGGATCTGAAGCTTTCTTT.

The chain carries TRBV18 and TRBJ1-5; 8 nucleotides align to TRBD1. V dropped 5 bases and J dropped 5; count of bases not matched to a gene: 2. CDR1 and CDR2 from the germline V gene are KGHSH and LQKENI. This CDR3 is built from 13 residues. The CDR3 nucleotides read TGTGCCAGCTCAAACAGGGGGGATCAGCCCCAGCATTTT. The encoded protein is CASSNRGDQPQHF.

The CDR3 spells CASSQDGDSRGTEAFF. The DNA for the CDR3 is TGCGCCAGCAGCCAAGACGGCGATAGCAGGGGCACTGAAGCTTTCTTT. The chain is built from TRBV4-3 and TRBJ1-1, with D possibly TRBD1 on 6 matching bases. Germline V gene data show CDR1 as LGHNA and CDR2 as YSLEER. The CDR3 runs to 16 residues. The V and J ends lost 0 bases and 4 bases respectively, with 15 bases between them.

The V gene is TRBV29-1, the J gene TRBJ2-2; 12 bases are shared with TRBD2. The germline CDR1 and CDR2 sequences are SQVTM and ANQGSEA. The ends lost 7 bases at V and 6 bases at J; junction bases unmatched: 6. The CDR3 runs to 14 residues. The CDR3 DNA sequence: TGCAGCGCTGGGACTAGCGGGCTGGCCGGGGAGCTGTTTTTT. Translating gives CSAGTSGLAGELFF.

This clone was observed a single time. The rearrangement joins TRBV29-1 to TRBJ2-5; possible D gene TRBD2, 5 bases. The germline V and J ends were trimmed by 5 bases and 7 bases, with 17 bases remaining between them. CDR1 and CDR2 from the germline V gene are SQVTM and ANQGSEA. The CDR3 loop spans 13 amino acids. The CDR3 sequence is CSVNRRVRGTQYF. The DNA for the CDR3 is TGCAGCGTTAATCGGCGGGTCCGGGGGACCCAGTACTTC.

The chain links TRBV5-1 to TRBJ2-7; 10 bases agree with TRBD2. This CDR3 contains 16 residues. V lost 7 bases, J lost 4 bases, and 14 bases stayed unmatched. Germline V gives CDR1 SGHRS, CDR2 YFSETQ. CDR3 nucleotides: TGCGCCAGCGGGACACCCACCGGGACTAGCGCATACGAGCAGTACTTC. It yields the protein CASGTPTGTSAYEQYF. Combining the CDR3 with reference TRBV5-1 and TRBJ2-7 gives the whole variable domain KAGVTQTPRYLIKTRGQQVTLSCSPISGHRSVSWYQQTPGQGLQFLFEYFSETQRNKGNFPGRFSGRQFSNSRSEMNVSTLELGDSALYLCASGTPTGTSAYEQYFGPGTRLTVT.

The chain employs TRBV11-3 and TRBJ2-3; the D gene is possibly TRBD2 (5 bases). V was clipped by 1 base and J by 10 bases, with 15 bases between them. This CDR3 has 14 residues. The germline V gene encodes CDR1 SGHNT and CDR2 YENEEA. The DNA for the CDR3 is TGTGCCAGCAGCTTAGGTTTAGGAGGCAGCCCGCAGTATTTT. Protein: CASSLGLGGSPQYF.

The V gene is TRBV5-6, the J gene TRBJ1-5; 7 positions match TRBD1. The CDR3 has 15 residues. CDR1 is SGHDT, CDR2 YYEEEE, per germline. Trimming took 4 bases from V and 4 from J; bases not matched to a gene: 8. CDR3: CASSHQGQRNQPQHF. The CDR3 region has the DNA TGTGCCAGCAGCCACCAGGGACAGCGAAATCAGCCCCAGCATTTT.

In this sample, this clone turned up a few times. CDR3: CASSLGLAGGPGDEQYF. CDR3 nucleotide sequence: TGTGCCAGCAGCTTGGGACTAGCGGGAGGGCCAGGGGACGAGCAGTACTTC. The J gene is TRBJ2-7, the V gene TRBV5-4, with 14 bases matching TRBD2. CDR3 length: 17 residues. From germline, CDR1 is SGHNT and CDR2 YYREEE (reference sequence). V trimming: 0 bases; J trimming: 5 bases; junction bases outside the gene matches: 7.

The chain combines TRBV18 with TRBJ1-4; TRBD1 is a possible D gene (5 bases). From germline, CDR1 is KGHSH and CDR2 LQKENI. The CDR3 extends over 16 amino acids. The ends were cut back, 0 bases at V and 4 bases at J, with 12 bases in the middle. The CDR3 DNA follows: TGTGCCAGCTCACCACCGGGGCTTTCGGGTAATGAAAAACTGTTTTTT. This encodes CASSPPGLSGNEKLFF.

The chain carries TRBV2 and TRBJ1-5; D gene unclear. Looked up from germline, CDR1 is SNHLY and CDR2 is FYNNEI. The CDR3 sequence is 13 residues long. Trimming left V 4 bases short and J 10 bases short, with 14 bases between. CDR3 DNA: TGTGCCAGCAGTGGGACCGGGGATGGCCCCCAGCATTTT. This gives the protein CASSGTGDGPQHF.

The rearrangement uses TRBV7-3 and TRBJ2-3; 9 bases agree with TRBD2. Germline V gene data show CDR1 as SGHTA and CDR2 as FQGTGA. V gave up 2 bases and J gave up 8 bases; unmatched junction bases: 11. The CDR3 is 16 amino acids. The CDR3 here is CASSLDWREGSITQYF. The DNA for the CDR3 is TGTGCCAGCAGCTTAGATTGGCGGGAGGGGTCTATTACGCAGTATTTT.

The chain combines TRBV5-6 with TRBJ2-7; the match to TRBD2 covers 12 bases. With 0 bases clipped from V and 3 bases from J, the junction kept 4 bases outside the gene matches. CDR3 size: 16 residues. Germline-derived CDR1 and CDR2 are SGHDT and YYEEEE. This chain's CDR3 is CASSLGLAGASYEQYF. The CDR3 nucleotides are TGTGCCAGCAGCTTGGGACTAGCGGGAGCTAGCTACGAGCAGTACTTC.

The rearrangement links TRBV28 to TRBJ2-7; TRBD2 aligns across 10 bases. With 7 bases clipped from V and 2 bases from J, the junction kept 5 bases outside the gene matches. Germline lookup yields CDR1 MDHEN and CDR2 SYDVKM. CDR3 length equals 14 residues. The CDR3 here is CASIASGRAYEQYF. The CDR3 DNA sequence: TGTGCCAGCATCGCGAGCGGGAGGGCCTACGAGCAGTACTTC.

Comments on this clone: At one boundary the junction diverges from the germline segment, which might be a read error. The gene calls are TRBV7-2 and TRBJ2-7; 8 bases are a match to TRBD1. The CDR3 consists of 15 residues. Germline V gene data show CDR1 as SGHTA and CDR2 as FQGNSA. The CDR3 bases are TGTGCCAGCGGCTTGGGAGGCAGGGGGCGGAACGAGCAGTACTTC. It encodes CASGLGGRGRNEQYF.

The genes are TRBV9 and TRBJ2-3; 9 bases are a match to TRBD1. Looked up from germline, CDR1 is SGDLS and CDR2 is YYNGEE. The CDR3 is 15 amino acids. J gave up 4 bases and V 2 bases, and 5 bases lay outside the gene matches. The CDR3 DNA reads as TGTGCCAGCAGCGTTACAGGGGGCTTCTCAGATACGCAGTATTTT. Translated, it gives CASSVTGGFSDTQYF.

The V gene is TRBV7-9, the J gene TRBJ2-5; weak D call: TRBD2 (5 bases). The end of the DNA is better explained by TRBJ2-7, so the J call may be wrong. CDR3 length: 14 residues. The germline CDR1 and CDR2 sequences are SEHNR and FQNEAQ (reference sequence). The CDR3 DNA sequence: TGTGCCAGCAGCTTAGCGGGAGCCTTGGTCGAGCAGTACTTC. Amino acid sequence: CASSLAGALVEQYF.

The DNA for the CDR3 is TGTGCCAGCTCACCATTGACTAGCGGGTCATCCTACGAGCAGTACTTC. It yields the protein CASSPLTSGSSYEQYF. This chain connects TRBV18 to TRBJ2-7; 10 nucleotides align to TRBD2. The CDR3 contains 16 residues. The germline V gene encodes CDR1 KGHSH and CDR2 LQKENI. Trimming at V came to 2 bases and at J to 1 base, leaving 5 bases not matched to a gene.